The 22 T cell receptor beta chains listed next were all sequenced from one sample in a study of T cells in Graves' hyperthyroidism and ophthalmopathy. Using RNA transcripts as the source, TCR beta CDR3 regions were amplified. TCR CDR3 regions were first amplified by RT-PCR with HTBI primers. One entry per CDR3 protein results from TCRdb running MiXCR on the multiplex PCR reads. The top ten hold about an eighth of the sample, which has about 640,000 distinct CDR3 sequences, roughly 15% seen once. The sequencing input was blood. These receptor sequences come from a woman in her fifties or sixties with Graves' ophthalmopathy.

Remarks on this clonotype: It may be a read error: a sequence one base away is much more abundant. The J gene is TRBJ2-2, the V gene TRBV7-9, with TRBD1 as a possible D gene (6 bases). The CDR3 spans 18 residues. CDR1 and CDR2 from the germline V gene are SEHNR and FQNEAQ (reference sequence). In nucleotides, the CDR3 is TGTGCCTGCAGCCCCAAGGTCGGGCAGGGGTATTGGGCCGGGGAGCTGTTTTTT. It yields the protein CACSPKVGQGYWAGELFF.

The chain is built from TRBV11-3 and TRBJ2-1, with D unresolved. The CDR3 contains 13 residues. Germline CDR1 and CDR2: SGHNT and YENEEA. Trimming shortened V by 3 bases and J by 6 bases, and 9 bases separated the two germline ends. CDR3 loop: CASSFSEGNEQFF. The DNA for the CDR3 is TGTGCCAGCAGCTTCAGTGAAGGCAATGAGCAGTTCTTC.

This chain connects TRBV28 to TRBJ1-5, with 7 bases matching TRBD1. This CDR3 contains 15 residues. The V and J ends lost 3 bases and 6 bases, in that order; junction bases with no gene match: 8. Germline assignment: CDR1 MDHEN and CDR2 SYDVKM. In DNA, the CDR3 is TGTGCCAGCAGTTTTGGCAGGGGGTCTGTTCAGCCCCAGCATTTT. It encodes CASSFGRGSVQPQHF.

The genes are TRBV5-1 and TRBJ2-1; 10 bases align to TRBD2. CDR3 length: 16 residues. Germline values: CDR1 SGHRS, CDR2 YFSETQ. Losses at the gene ends were 5 bases for V and 5 bases for J; bases not matched to a gene: 10. This CDR3 is CASRPTSGTMNNEQFF. The CDR3, as DNA: TGCGCCAGCAGGCCTACTAGCGGGACCATGAACAATGAGCAGTTCTTC.

The gene calls are TRBV20-1 and TRBJ2-5; D is possibly TRBD2 (6 bases). The CDR3 covers 14 residues. The V gene lost 6 bases and the J gene lost 1 base, with 15 bases spanning the gap. From germline, CDR1 is DFQATT and CDR2 SNEGSKA (reference sequence). CDR3 sequence (DNA): TGCAGTGCAAAAACTAGCCCCCTCCAAGAGACCCAGTACTTC. Translated: CSAKTSPLQETQYF.

Many counts were recorded for this clonotype. This sequence joins TRBV18 and TRBJ2-1; TRBD2 agrees at 10 bases. The CDR3 runs 15 residues. V dropped 3 bases and J dropped 9; count of bases not matched to a gene: 8. Germline CDR1 KGHSH, CDR2 LQKENI. The CDR3 sequence: CASSPFSSSGGEQFF. DNA of the CDR3: TGTGCCAGCTCACCTTTTAGTTCTAGCGGGGGTGAGCAGTTCTTC. Full variable domain (outside the CDR3, taken from reference TRBV18 and TRBJ2-1): NAGVMQNPRHLVRRRGQEARLRCSPMKGHSHVYWYRQLPEEGLKFMVYLQKENIIDESGMPKERFSAEFPKEGPSILRIQQVVRGDSAAYFCASSPFSSSGGEQFFGPGTRLTVL.

In this sample, this clonotype turned up many times. Here the CDR3 reads CASSVRDGKDYGYTF. CDR3 in DNA: TGTGCCAGCAGCGTCCGGGACGGCAAAGACTATGGCTACACCTTC. The V call is TRBV7-9, the J call TRBJ1-2; D may be TRBD1 (5 bases). Germline loops: CDR1 SEHNR, CDR2 FQNEAQ (reference sequence). The CDR3 runs 15 residues. Trimming cost V 5 bases and J 3 bases, with 16 bases left between them.

This clonotype was recorded at least ten times. The V and J genes are TRBV20-1 and TRBJ2-7; TRBD2 matches 8 bases. This CDR3 is 13 amino acids long. Germline values: CDR1 DFQATT, CDR2 SNEGSKA (reference sequence). V trimming: 5 bases; J trimming: 6 bases; junction bases outside the gene matches: 9. CDR3 region: CSAPSGSGSEQYF. CDR3 DNA: TGCAGTGCTCCGAGCGGGAGTGGGTCCGAGCAGTACTTC.

The genes are TRBV25-1 and TRBJ2-3, with TRBD1 as a possible D gene (5 bases). CDR3 size: 15 residues. Germline V CDR1 and CDR2: MGHDK, SYGVNS. V lost 5 bases, J lost 0 bases, and 12 bases lay in between. In nucleotides, the CDR3 is TGTGCCAGCAGTTCCGCAGGGCCAAGCACAGATACGCAGTATTTT. Translation: CASSSAGPSTDTQYF.

The table lists this clonotype with many counts. The chain joins TRBV12-3 or TRBV12-4 to TRBJ2-7; TRBD1 matches at 10 bases. The length of the CDR3 is 15 residues. V lost 6 bases and J lost 2; bases outside the gene matches: 7. DNA of the CDR3: TGTGCCAGCAGCCGGACAGGGGGGGAAACCTACGAGCAGTACTTC. It is translated as CASSRTGGETYEQYF.

This clonotype came up many times. The chain carries TRBV28 and TRBJ2-4, with D tentatively TRBD1 or TRBD2 (5 bases each). The germline V gene encodes CDR1 MDHEN and CDR2 SYDVKM. V lost 6 bases to trimming and J lost 8 bases, with 17 bases between them. This CDR3 is built from 14 residues. The DNA for the CDR3 is TGTGCCAGCAGATCCGGGACCTTCGGGGACATTCAGTACTTC. Encoded protein: CASRSGTFGDIQYF.

The chain recombines TRBV3-1 with TRBJ2-7; the D gene is possibly TRBD1 (6 bases). The CDR3 loop spans 15 amino acids. The germline V gene encodes CDR1 LGHDT and CDR2 YNNKEL (reference sequence). With 6 bases removed from V and 2 bases from J, the gap between germline ends came to 17 bases. CDR3 nucleotide sequence: TGTGCCAGCAGACACCTCGTGAACAGGGCCTACGAGCAGTACTTC. Translating it yields CASRHLVNRAYEQYF.

The rearrangement links TRBV30 to TRBJ2-2; 9 bases match TRBD1. The CDR3 has 17 amino acids. Trimming took 0 bases from V and 7 from J; bases not matched to a gene: 12. Germline assignment: CDR1 GTSNPN and CDR2 SVGIG (reference sequence). The CDR3 here is CAWSVFLGQGRGGELFF. The DNA of the CDR3 is TGTGCCTGGAGTGTATTTTTGGGACAGGGCCGGGGCGGGGAGCTGTTTTTT.

This clonotype was counted a few times. J is TRBJ2-5 and V is TRBV4-2; a weak D match, TRBD2 (8 bases). V was pared by 1 base and J by 2 bases, with 14 bases between. The CDR3 consists of 16 residues. Germline values: CDR1 LGHNA, CDR2 YNFKEQ. The CDR3 spells CASSQAGGTAQETQYF. The CDR3 nucleotides are TGTGCCAGCAGCCAAGCGGGAGGGACAGCTCAAGAGACCCAGTACTTC.

A few counts support this clonotype. The junction does not match germline at one end; this may be a read error. The rearrangement links TRBV7-2 to TRBJ1-2; 9 nucleotides align to TRBD1. CDR3 length equals 15 residues. CDR1 and CDR2 (germline): SGHTA, FQGNSA. CDR3 DNA: TGTGCCAGCAGCCCCCCCGGGACAGGGTACTATGGCTGCACCTTC. The encoded protein is CASSPPGTGYYGCTF.

This clonotype was observed a handful of times. The chain couples TRBV12-3 or TRBV12-4 to TRBJ2-7; D ambiguous. CDR3 length: 14 residues. Between the trimmed V and J ends, which lost 5 bases and 10 bases, there was a span of 21 bases. CDR3 sequence: CASSPRTGFRRQYF. In DNA, the CDR3 is TGTGCCAGCAGTCCTCGGACCGGATTCCGTCGACAGTACTTC.

This clonotype came up many times. CDR3 DNA sequence: TGTGCCAGCAGTTTAGACCAAAATCTACCGGGACTAGCCCTAGACGAGCAGTACTTC. It codes for CASSLDQNLPGLALDEQYF. The chain links TRBV12-3 or TRBV12-4 to TRBJ2-7, with TRBD2 matching 9 bases. The CDR3 consists of 19 residues. The J segment lost 5 bases and the V segment lost 1 base, leaving 18 bases of the junction unmatched.

This clonotype was seen many times. The rearrangement joins TRBV2 to TRBJ2-2; D possibly corresponds to TRBD2 (6 bases). Germline values: CDR1 SNHLY, CDR2 FYNNEI. V shed 9 bases and J shed 2 bases, with 13 bases lying between them. The CDR3 consists of 14 residues. The CDR3 DNA sequence: TGTGCCAGTCGTGTTAGCGGTAACACCGGGGAGCTGTTTTTT. Protein: CASRVSGNTGELFF. The full variable domain, in which reference TRBV2 and TRBJ2-2 provide the parts outside the CDR3, is EPEVTQTPSHQVTQMGQEVILRCVPISNHLYFYWYRQILGQKVEFLVSFYNNEISEKSEIFDDQFSVERPDGSNFTLKIRSTKLEDSAMYFCASRVSGNTGELFFGEGSRLTVL.

This clonotype has a count of ten or more. The gene calls are TRBV2 and TRBJ2-3; D is undetermined. CDR3 length: 15 residues. Germline values: CDR1 SNHLY, CDR2 FYNNEI. The germline V and J ends were trimmed by 4 bases and 6 bases, with 17 bases remaining between them. CDR3 loop: CASSVAAPRSDTQYF. The DNA of the CDR3 is TGTGCCAGCAGTGTAGCTGCCCCAAGGTCGGATACGCAGTATTTT.

This clonotype has only a few counts. Here the CDR3 reads CASSGPGGGYEQYF. In nucleotides, the CDR3 is TGCGCCAGCAGTGGGCCGGGCGGAGGCTACGAGCAGTACTTC. The chain recombines TRBV10-2 with TRBJ2-7; D is perhaps TRBD2 (5 bases). Trimming shortened V by 4 bases and J by 3 bases, and 13 bases separated the two germline ends. Per germline, CDR1 WSHSY and CDR2 SAAADI. The CDR3 has 14 amino acids.

This clonotype was seen many times. The chain has TRBV18 and TRBJ2-7, with D perhaps matching TRBD2 (6 bases). Germline-derived CDR1 and CDR2 are KGHSH and LQKENI. V was cut by 0 bases and J by 7 bases, with 16 bases left in between. The CDR3 consists of 15 residues. This CDR3 is CASSPPSLKGREQYF. For the CDR3, the DNA is TGTGCCAGCTCACCACCTTCCCTTAAAGGGAGGGAGCAGTACTTC.

This clonotype was observed many times. This chain uses TRBV6-5 with TRBJ2-5; no clear D gene. The length of the CDR3 is 13 residues. CDR1 is MNHEY and CDR2 is SVGAGI in the germline V gene. Trimming took 2 bases from V and 0 from J, leaving 4 bases between them. The DNA of the CDR3 is TGTGCCAGCAGTTACGGCCACCAAGAGACCCAGTACTTC. Amino acid sequence: CASSYGHQETQYF.